Only a few counts were recorded for the clone carrying this T cell receptor (beta chain). Via MiXCR, TCRdb re-called the 5' RACE reads, giving one row per CDR3 protein. The table records hundreds of thousands of distinct CDR3 sequences, around 14% of them present only once. This entry is derived from a study of T-cell memory formation after mild COVID-19. The clonotype originates from a man between 18 and 29 years old who had mild COVID-19 (a few samples of this study predate the infection). Cell type and time point are not known. The source material was PBMCs or a T cell subset sorted from them (not recorded which).

The DNA for the CDR3 is TGTGCCAGCAGAGATAATCGGGGGGGAGAGACCCAGTACTTC. This sequence encodes CASRDNRGGETQYF. The chain combines TRBV7-2 with TRBJ2-5; TRBD2 matches 8 bases. V gave up 6 bases and J gave up 4 bases; unmatched junction bases: 7. The V gene's germline CDR1 is SGHTA and CDR2 FQGNSA. CDR3 length: 14 residues.